Here is one TCR beta chain with its context. The antigen this receptor binds is unknown. Mismatch with germline at one junction end may stem from a read error. This sample was taken from a study of blood T cells in healthy people across ages (dated by TCRdb to the mid-2010s). As for the study more broadly: In model experiments, roughly one uniquely barcoded TCR beta cDNA molecule per two T cells was captured by template switching. Age-related changes in TCR beta repertoire diversity were measured in the study by deep sequencing normalized with unique cDNA molecular identifiers. Donors were grouped into four age groups: young (average about 15 years), middle-aged (less than 40), aged (about 59) and long-lived (approximately 82). To avoid experimental bias, donors of different ages were spread randomly across the sequencing lanes. Two additional independent replicas of 1 million unique cDNA reads from the same blood draw were analyzed for two donors (one aged 18 to 30 and one aged 80 or older). What the study reported, not specific to this receptor: Compared with the aged group, the long-lived group had more naive CD4+ T cells, fewer expanded clones and increased TCR diversity, suggesting age selection. Observed TCR beta diversity per million T cells fell roughly linearly with age, and a significant reduction was already apparent by age roughly 40. The percentage of naive T cells measured by flow cytometry correlated strongly with observed TCR beta diversity. Bulk unsorted PBMC profiling prevented conclusive comparison of naive and antigen-experienced compartments. Because the CMV infection status of the donors was unknown, age-related changes in expanded clonotypes may potentially have been confounded. Total diversity estimates from one million sequenced T cells were considered lower bounds and underestimates.

Systemically healthy Caucasian individuals from Russia, over 30 in total and aged roughly 6 to 100 years, were included as donors. Each donor gave ten milliliters of peripheral blood, drawn into EDTA-treated Vacutainer tubes. PBMCs were isolated by Ficoll-Paque density-gradient centrifugation, with at least 7 million obtained per sample. Total RNA, at least 6 micrograms per sample, was extracted from PBMCs with Trizol reagent. For every donor, an aliquot of PBMCs went through flow cytometry to measure the percentages of naive CD45RAhigh/CD27high T cells. From its cysteine to its phenylalanine, the CDR3 spans 14 amino acids. Of the read, only the CDR3 DNA is kept; its 42 bases are in frame from base 1. The germline V gene yields MNHNS for CDR1 and SASEGT for CDR2. Libraries were constructed by 5' RACE. The sequencer was an Illumina HiSeq 2500. A second PCR of roughly 7 to 11 cycles was performed with a sample-barcoded 5' primer and a J-beta primer mix. A template-switch 5' adaptor carrying 12 random nucleotides introduced a unique molecular identifier onto each TCR beta cDNA molecule. At least 2.5 million CDR3-containing paired-end reads were obtained from each sample. First-strand cDNA was synthesized from all RNA with the Mint cDNA synthesis kit, primed by a TRBC-specific oligonucleotide. After uracil-DNA glycosylase treatment, a first 18-cycle PCR used universal primers M1SS and BC2_uni_R on all cDNA. Per the authors' processing: For normalization, 1 million high-quality reads were randomly selected from each sample, with every read carrying a distinct molecular identifier. Instead of being binned into consensus sequences, reads that shared molecular identifiers were thrown out. MiTCR, with a Q25 quality threshold and the strictest error-elimination algorithm, was used for CDR3 identification, clonotype clustering and error correction. A nonparametric unseen species model using Euler transformation provided a lower-bound estimate of total TCR beta diversity. TCRdb applied fastp at Q25 and MiXCR to the public reads, then kept only in-frame beta chains. Each entry is one CDR3 protein sequence, shown with its most common DNA and genes. These V and J calls are TCRdb output, not the study's own analysis. For this sample the table gives about 800,000 distinct CDR3 sequences, of which about half were detected only once. Jointly, the top ten make up approximately 18% of the sample.

This receptor chain uses TRBV6-1 and TRBJ1-2, with TRBD1 as a weak D call on 6 bases. Material: blood. This clonotype was sampled from a man at least 80 years old in good health. The bases are TGTGTCAGCAGTGAAAGACAGGACAGCTATGGCTACACCTTC. It is translated as CVSSERQDSYGYTF.